A selection of T cell receptor beta chains follows, all from one sample in a study of tumor-infiltrating lymphocytes in primary liver carcinoma. TCRdb re-called the multiplex PCR reads through MiXCR, storing one row per CDR3 protein. The data hold about 99,000 distinct CDR3 sequences, with around 63% observed a single time. The sequencing sample was made of liver tumor tissue from sampling region 5. All receptors derive from a woman aged 60-75 years with primary liver carcinoma and hepatitis B virus infection. Both conserved end residues are part of each CDR3. The D gene is left open where the match is weak. Some rows have no size entry. The others give once, few or many, or a class for an expanded clone.

V	size	J	length	D	DNA	CDR3
TRBV30	many	TRBJ2-3	13	-	TGTGCCTGGAGCCTAGGAAACACAGATACGCAGTATTTT	CAWSLGNTDTQYF
TRBV4-1	-	TRBJ2-1	17	TRBD2	TGCACTAGCAGCCTTAGACTAGCGGGGAGCTCCTACAATGAGCAGTTCTTC	CTSSLRLAGSSYNEQFF
TRBV6-2/TRBV6-3	-	TRBJ2-1	15	-	TGTGCCAGCAGTATCGGGTTCTACATTTACAATGAGCAGTTCTTC	CASSIGFYIYNEQFF
TRBV28	many	TRBJ2-2	15	TRBD2	TGTGCCAGCAGTTTTGGCGGGAGGGAGCACGGGGAGCTGTTTTTT	CASSFGGREHGELFF
TRBV11-1	-	TRBJ2-5	17	TRBD1	TGTGTCAGCAGCCCTTCCCTCCCGGGACAGGGTCCAGAGACCCAGTACTTC	CVSSPSLPGQGPETQYF
TRBV12-3/TRBV12-4	-	TRBJ2-5	15	TRBD2	TGTGCCAGCAGCCAACCCGGGACTAGACGAGAGACCCAGTACTTC	CASSQPGTRRETQYF
TRBV2	-	TRBJ2-3	17	-	TGTGCCAGCAGTGATTTGGTGGGGCGAGGGGTTGTAGATACGCAGTATTTT	CASSDLVGRGVVDTQYF
TRBV27	-	TRBJ2-1	14	TRBD2	TGTGTCAGCAGTGTGGGACTAGATTCCAATGAGAAGTTCTTC	CVSSVGLDSNEKFF
TRBV5-5	-	TRBJ2-1	16	-	TGTGCCAGCAGTTCACGAGCGGACAGCTCCTACAATGAGCTGTTCTTC	CASSSRADSSYNELFF
TRBV19	-	TRBJ1-2	13	-	TGTGCCGGTAGTATGTTGGGGCGAAATGGCTACACCTTC	CAGSMLGRNGYTF
TRBV6-5	-	TRBJ1-5	14	-	TGTGCCAGCAGTTCCAGGGGAGACAATCAGCCCCAGCATTTT	CASSSRGDNQPQHF
TRBV11-2	-	TRBJ2-7	18	TRBD1	TGTGCCAGCAGCGAGGGACAGGGGTTGGTTAGACTTTATAACGAGCAGTACTTC	CASSEGQGLVRLYNEQYF
TRBV24-1	-	TRBJ2-1	16	-	TGTGCCACCAGTGATTTGGCCAGGGGAGCCTACAATGAGCAGTTCTTC	CATSDLARGAYNEQFF
TRBV6-1	many	TRBJ1-2	13	-	TGTGCCATCAGGGACCGACAAAGGCTTGGCTACACCTTC	CAIRDRQRLGYTF
TRBV28	few	TRBJ2-5	15	-	TGTGCCGGCAGTTTAGGGGACCGCCTGGGAGAGACCCAGTACTTC	CAGSLGDRLGETQYF
TRBV7-9	-	TRBJ2-7	17	TRBD2	TGTGCCAGCAGCTTATCGGGTGGGTCTAGCGGGTTCTACGAGCAGTACTTC	CASSLSGGSSGFYEQYF
TRBV5-4	-	TRBJ1-2	15	TRBD1	TGTGTCAGCAACCAACCCACAGGGGGGGACTATGGCTACACCTTC	CVSNQPTGGDYGYTF
TRBV7-9	few	TRBJ2-3	16	TRBD2	TGTGCCAGCAGCTTCCTTCGGGCGGGAGTCACAGATACGCAGTATTTT	CASSFLRAGVTDTQYF
TRBV6-6	many	TRBJ1-2	13	TRBD1	TGTGCCAGCAGTTACGACAGGGGGCACGGCTACACCTTC	CASSYDRGHGYTF
TRBV5-1	-	TRBJ1-1	15	TRBD1	TGCGCCAACAGCCCGACTCAGGGGGCAAGTAATGAAGCTTTCTTT	CANSPTQGASNEAFF
TRBV15	-	TRBJ1-1	14	-	TGTGCCACCAGCAGGAACAGAATGAACACTGAAGCTTTCTTT	CATSRNRMNTEAFF
TRBV29-1	-	TRBJ2-1	13	-	TGCTGCGTCGATCAGGGGTATGTGGGTGAGCAGTTCTTC	CCVDQGYVGEQFF
TRBV12-3/TRBV12-4	-	TRBJ2-1	13	-	TGTGCCAGCAGTGGGGGGGGCTACAATGAGGAGTACTTC	CASSGGGYNEEYF
TRBV10-1	-	TRBJ2-3	16	TRBD2	TGCACCAGAAGTGACCCGGGACTGGGAGGGTTGGATACGCAGTATTTT	CTRSDPGLGGLDTQYF
TRBV10-2	-	TRBJ2-7	14	-	TGCGCCAGCAGTGCGGGATCGGGGTTAGGCGAGCAGTACTTC	CASSAGSGLGEQYF
TRBV11-2	once	TRBJ2-4	15	-	TGTGCAAGCAGCCTAGATGGTTGGGGGCGCGACATTCGGTACTTC	CASSLDGWGRDIRYF
TRBV12-3/TRBV12-4	-	TRBJ1-2	17	-	TGTGCCAGCACCTCGGACTTGAGTACAGGGCACAACTATGCCTACACCTTC	CASTSDLSTGHNYAYTF
TRBV7-9	-	TRBJ2-2	15	-	TGTGCCAGCAGCTTATACGCGGGAAGCACCGGGAAGCTGGTTTTT	CASSLYAGSTGKLVF
TRBV29-1	-	TRBJ2-1	12	-	TGCAGCGTTTGTGCGGCAGTAGGTGAGCAGTTCTTC	CSVCAAVGEQFF
TRBV11-2	-	TRBJ2-2	14	-	TGTGCCAGCAGGCAGAGACTTAACACCGGGGAGCTGTTTTTT	CASRQRLNTGELFF
TRBV29-1	-	TRBJ1-3	15	TRBD1	TGCAGAATTGCCGGGACAGGGGTATCTGGAAACACCATATATTTT	CRIAGTGVSGNTIYF
TRBV4-1	-	TRBJ1-1	18	-	TGCGACAGCAGCCAGGGATTCCGGGCCTCCTCTTTTAGCGGTGAAGCTTTCTTT	CDSSQGFRASSFSGEAFF
TRBV7-9	many	TRBJ1-2	11	-	TGTGCCAGCAGCTTAGGTGATGGCTACACCTTC	CASSLGDGYTF
TRBV11-2	-	TRBJ2-5	17	TRBD2	TGTGCCATCAGCCCTATGGGACAACTAGCGGGCCTAGAGAGCCAGTACTTC	CAISPMGQLAGLESQYF
TRBV19	once	TRBJ2-5	17	-	TGTGCCAGTAGTACGGCTCCGGGACTCGTCTACCAAGAGACCCAGTACTTC	CASSTAPGLVYQETQYF
TRBV6-1	-	TRBJ2-5	14	-	TGTGCCAGCAGTGAAACAGTGGGACTGGAGACCCAGTACTTC	CASSETVGLETQYF
TRBV7-9	-	TRBJ1-5	13	-	TGTGCCAGCAGCCCGTCACCAGACGGGTCCCAGCATTTT	CASSPSPDGSQHF
TRBV12-3/TRBV12-4	few	TRBJ2-7	12	TRBD2	TGTGCCAGCCCGGGAGGGGGGGACGAGCAGTACTTC	CASPGGGDEQYF
TRBV19	-	TRBJ1-4	14	-	TGTGCCAGTAGTATCCGGGGAAGGAATGAAAAACTGTTTTTT	CASSIRGRNEKLFF
TRBV6-6	many	TRBJ1-5	14	TRBD1	TGTGCCAGCAGCCACAGACAGGGCGATCAGCCCCAGCATTTT	CASSHRQGDQPQHF
TRBV11-3	-	TRBJ2-5	13	-	TGTGCCGGCACACAGGGCTCACAAGAGACCCAGTACTTC	CAGTQGSQETQYF
TRBV29-1	many	TRBJ2-3	13	-	TGCAGCGTTGTGAGCGGGAGCACAGATACGCAGTATTTT	CSVVSGSTDTQYF
TRBV7-9	-	TRBJ2-7	15	-	TGTGTCAGCAGCCGCGGACGGCCGGCATTCGACGAGCAGTACTTC	CVSSRGRPAFDEQYF
TRBV5-5	-	TRBJ1-1	14	-	TGTGCCATCAGTCTCCCGACAAGAAACACTGAAGCTTTCTTT	CAISLPTRNTEAFF
TRBV28	-	TRBJ2-1	15	-	TGTGCCAGCAGTCCATCCGGCAGGAGGTTATATGAGCAGTTCTTC	CASSPSGRRLYEQFF
TRBV11-2	-	TRBJ2-1	17	TRBD1	TGTGCCAGCAGCTTAATCCACGGACACGGGTACAGGGGTGAGCAGCTCTTT	CASSLIHGHGYRGEQLF
TRBV7-9	-	TRBJ2-1	17	TRBD2	TGTGCCAGGAGCTTAGGTGAGCGCGGGAGCTCCTACAATGAGCAGTTCTTC	CARSLGERGSSYNEQFF
TRBV28	-	TRBJ2-1	15	-	TGTGCCAGCACCTCGGGCGAAGCTTCCTACAATGAGCAGTTCTTC	CASTSGEASYNEQFF
TRBV11-3	-	TRBJ2-1	15	-	TGTGCCAGCAGCTTAGGAACCAACGGGAAGCTCGAGCAGTTCTTC	CASSLGTNGKLEQFF
TRBV6-5	-	TRBJ2-7	14	TRBD1	TGTGCCAACACCCAGGGGGACCGGACATACGAGCAGTACTTC	CANTQGDRTYEQYF
TRBV6-4	many	TRBJ2-2	13	-	TGTGCCAGCAGCCCCGGTGCCACCGGGGAGCTGTTTTTT	CASSPGATGELFF
TRBV4-2	-	TRBJ2-3	16	TRBD2	TGTGCCAGCAGCCAATATATGGCGGGAGAGGCCGATACGCAGTATTTT	CASSQYMAGEADTQYF
TRBV12-3/TRBV12-4	-	TRBJ2-2	11	-	TGTGCCAGCAGTTACGCTGTGGAACTGTTTTTT	CASSYAVELFF
TRBV7-9	-	TRBJ1-1	15	TRBD1	TGTACCAGCAGCTTAGGTCCGACAGGGAACAGTGAAGCTTTCTTT	CTSSLGPTGNSEAFF
TRBV11-2	-	TRBJ2-3	16	-	TGTGCCAGCAGCCCCCGCGGGGACCCACGGGAAGATACGCAGCATTTC	CASSPRGDPREDTQHF
TRBV6-5	once	TRBJ2-5	17	TRBD2	TGTACCAGCAGTTACGGCTCTAGCGGGGGCTTCCAAGAGAACCAGTACTTC	CTSSYGSSGGFQENQYF
TRBV6-5	many	TRBJ1-2	13	-	TGTGCCAGCACCGAGTCAGGGCTCGGGGGCTACACCTTC	CASTESGLGGYTF